This T cell receptor beta chain was sequenced during a study of blood T cell repertoires in COVID-19. CDR3 length equals 17 residues. Looked up from germline, CDR1 is KGHSH and CDR2 is LQKENI. Trimming cost V 2 bases and J 2 bases; bases outside gene matches: 11. Sequencing was performed with immunoSEQ multiplex PCR; in TCRdb, only in-frame clones are kept and a portion is missing. The sample includes about 430,000 clones, roughly 90% of them seen just once. This clonotype was obtained from a woman in her thirties with acute COVID-19. Input material: PBMCs or T cells enriched from blood (not recorded which). J is TRBJ1-1 and V is TRBV18; TRBD1 aligns across 7 bases. The CDR3 coding sequence is TGTGCCAGCTCACCAGAGGAAGGGGGCTTTCGTAACACTGAAGCTTTCTTT. Its protein is CASSPEEGGFRNTEAFF.